The 17 T cell receptor beta chains listed next were all sequenced from one sample in a study of cytotoxic CD8 clonotypes in ibrutinib-treated CLL. Measured with immunoSEQ multiplex PCR; TCRdb has only the in-frame clones, and not every one. This sample yields about 310,000 clones, of which about 80% are seen a single time; 6.5% to 8.5% belongs to the top ten. The sample was PBMCs, taken before ibrutinib treatment. These receptors came from a human donor with chronic lymphocytic leukemia.

The J gene is TRBJ1-5, the V gene TRBV27, with D uncertain. V shed 0 bases and J shed 0 bases, with 12 bases lying between them. The length of the CDR3 is 17 residues. CDR1 is MNHEY and CDR2 is SMNVEV in the germline V gene (reference sequence). CDR3 bases: TGTGCCAGCAGTTTATCGGGGTCGGGGTTTAGCAATCAGCCCCAGCATTTT. Translated, it gives CASSLSGSGFSNQPQHF.

The chain has TRBV14 and TRBJ2-7; D tentatively fits TRBD1 or TRBD2 (5 bases each). This CDR3 is built from 14 residues. V was shortened by 6 bases and J by 3 bases, with 15 bases between the two germline ends. The germline CDR1 and CDR2 sequences are SGHDN and FVKESK. CDR3 amino acids: CASSDRGFSYEQYF. The DNA for the CDR3 is TGTGCCAGCAGTGACCGGGGCTTTAGCTACGAGCAGTACTTC.

This clone has a single count. The V gene is TRBV7-9, the J gene TRBJ1-2, with 7 bases identical to TRBD1. Germline V gene sequence: CDR1 SEHNR, CDR2 FQNEAQ (reference sequence). CDR3 length: 14 residues. J was trimmed by 1 base and V by 6 bases; bases with no gene match: 5. CDR3 DNA sequence: TGTGCCAGCAGAAAGACAGGGCGTAACTATGGCTACACCTTC. The encoded protein is CASRKTGRNYGYTF.

The chain employs TRBV28 and TRBJ2-4, with D possibly matching TRBD1 (6 bases). Between the trimmed V and J ends, which lost 6 bases and 8 bases, there was a span of 17 bases. Germline CDR1 reads MDHEN; CDR2 reads SYDVKM. This CDR3 has 14 residues. In DNA form, the CDR3 reads TGTGCCAGCAGCCGTGGTGGGGGCTGGGACATTCAGTACTTC. This translates into CASSRGGGWDIQYF.

This clone appeared once. J is TRBJ2-7 and V is TRBV4-1; D is unclear. Between the trimmed V and J ends, which lost 1 base and 2 bases, there was a span of 12 bases. The CDR3 is made up of 15 amino acids. CDR1 MGHRA and CDR2 YSYEKL come from the germline V gene. The CDR3 sequence: CASSQVPQQTYEQYF. DNA of the CDR3: TGCGCCAGCAGCCAAGTCCCGCAGCAAACCTACGAGCAGTACTTC.

Points on this clone: Its ends do not fully match the called genes, so a read error is possible. The rearrangement links TRBV15 to TRBJ2-7; weak D call: TRBD1 (6 bases). The germline V gene has CDR1 LNHNV and CDR2 YYDKDF (reference sequence). This CDR3 has 13 residues. The CDR3 sequence: CATSRAYRESLDF. DNA of the CDR3: TGTGCCACCAGCAGGGCCTACAGGGAATCTCTTGACTTC.

The chain joins TRBV19 to TRBJ2-7; weak D call: TRBD1 (6 bases). The V and J ends lost 4 bases and 1 base respectively, with 14 bases between them. The germline CDR1 and CDR2 sequences are LNHDA and SQIVND (reference sequence). This CDR3 has 15 amino acids. The DNA of the CDR3 is TGTGCCAGTAGTAAGTCGTGGGACACGTCCTACGAGCAGTACTTC. This codes for CASSKSWDTSYEQYF.

The chain couples TRBV30 to TRBJ2-3; 11 positions agree with TRBD2. The germline gives CDR1 GTSNPN, CDR2 SVGIG (reference sequence). Trimming cost V 2 bases and J 3 bases; bases outside gene matches: 7. The CDR3 spans 16 residues. The CDR3 DNA is TGTGCCTGGAGTATAATAGCGGGAGGGGAGACAGATACGCAGTATTTT. Protein product: CAWSIIAGGETDTQYF.

This clone was counted only a few times. V usage is TRBV6-5 and J usage is TRBJ2-7; D gene ambiguous. V lost 5 bases and J lost 0, with 5 bases in between. The germline gives CDR1 MNHEY, CDR2 SVGAGI. The CDR3 contains 12 residues. CDR3 in amino acids: CASSTVSYEQYF. The DNA of the CDR3 is TGTGCCAGCAGTACAGTCTCCTACGAGCAGTACTTC.

V and J are TRBV2 and TRBJ2-5, with D uncertain. V gave up 6 bases and J gave up 4 bases, with 9 bases separating them. CDR3 length equals 12 residues. Per the germline V gene, CDR1 is SNHLY and CDR2 is FYNNEI. The CDR3 nucleotides are TGTGCCAGCAGGTTTGAAACAGAGACCCAGTACTTC. This gives the protein CASRFETETQYF.

The V call is TRBV2, the J call TRBJ2-6, with D perhaps matching TRBD1 or TRBD2 (5 bases each). This CDR3 comprises 15 residues. V shed 3 bases and J shed 0 bases, with 6 bases lying between them. CDR1 is SNHLY, CDR2 FYNNEI, per germline. CDR3 loop: CASSEGTSGANVLTF. The CDR3 nucleotides are TGTGCCAGCAGTGAGGGGACCTCTGGGGCCAACGTCCTGACTTTC.

In the case of this clone: At the DNA level, this CDR3 is encoded by other sequences in the same sample as well. The rearrangement uses TRBV5-1 and TRBJ2-5; unclear D gene. Germline-derived CDR1 and CDR2 are SGHRS and YFSETQ. V was clipped by 0 bases and J by 5 bases, with 11 bases between them. This CDR3 comprises 14 residues. This chain's CDR3 is CASSLGTGLETQYF. DNA of the CDR3: TGCGCCAGCAGCTTGGGAACCGGTTTGGAGACCCAGTACTTC.

This rearrangement joins TRBV2 to TRBJ1-1; D call uncertain. Trimming removed 8 bases at V and 5 bases at J, with 12 bases between. Germline-derived CDR1 and CDR2 are SNHLY and FYNNEI. The CDR3 loop spans 12 amino acids. The CDR3 DNA is TGTGCCAGCGTCGGCGGCAGGACTGAAGCTTTCTTT. Translated: CASVGGRTEAFF. The full variable domain, in which reference TRBV2 and TRBJ1-1 provide the parts outside the CDR3, is EPEVTQTPSHQVTQMGQEVILRCVPISNHLYFYWYRQILGQKVEFLVSFYNNEISEKSEIFDDQFSVERPDGSNFTLKIRSTKLEDSAMYFCASVGGRTEAFFGQGTRLTVV.

V and J are TRBV27 and TRBJ1-5; TRBD1 matches 11 bases. The germline gives CDR1 MNHEY, CDR2 SMNVEV (reference sequence). The CDR3 spans 18 residues. V was pared by 7 bases and J by 0 bases, with 11 bases of the junction left unmatched. The CDR3 spells CASKSLGQGAISNQPQHF. CDR3 nucleotide sequence: TGTGCCAGCAAATCTTTAGGACAGGGGGCGATTAGCAATCAGCCCCAGCATTTT.

The V and J genes are TRBV5-4 and TRBJ2-7; D unresolved. The CDR3 is made up of 12 amino acids. Germline V gene lookup returns CDR1 SGHNT and CDR2 YYREEE (reference sequence). Deletions cut 0 bases from V and 7 bases from J, with 8 bases between. This CDR3 is CASSLGSREQYF. The CDR3 DNA reads as TGTGCCAGCAGCTTGGGTTCTCGGGAGCAGTACTTC.

V is TRBV9 and J is TRBJ2-5; 11 nucleotides agree with TRBD1. Per the germline V gene, CDR1 is SGDLS and CDR2 is YYNGEE. With 0 bases clipped from V and 5 bases from J, the junction kept 9 bases outside the gene matches. The CDR3 has 17 residues. The CDR3 nucleotides read TGTGCCAGCAGCGTAGATGCAGGACAGGGGGCCGCGGAGACCCAGTACTTC. It specifies CASSVDAGQGAAETQYF.

The chain is built from TRBV15 and TRBJ1-2; no clear D gene. This CDR3 has 13 amino acids. Trimming stripped 8 bases from V and 0 bases from J, with 10 bases between. The V gene's germline CDR1 is LNHNV and CDR2 YYDKDF (reference sequence). In DNA form, the CDR3 reads TGTGCCACCTTAGGTGGTACTAACTATGGCTACACCTTC. This encodes CATLGGTNYGYTF. The whole variable domain, remainder taken from reference TRBV15 and TRBJ1-2, is DAMVIQNPRYQVTQFGKPVTLSCSQTLNHNVMYWYQQKSSQAPKLLFHYYDKDFNNEADTPDNFQSRRPNTSFCFLDIRSPGLGDTAMYLCATLGGTNYGYTFGSGTRLTVV.